The 31 T cell receptor beta chains listed next were all sequenced from one sample in a study of graft-versus-host responses after intestinal transplantation. Intraepithelial and lamina propria lymphocytes were freed from processed graft tissue. Sequencing used immunoSEQ multiplex PCR; TCRdb keeps in-frame clones, though not all of them. The sample lists under 30,000 clones; approximately 80% were seen once. The source material was ileum tissue, sampled 98 days after intestinal transplantation. The receptors shown here come from a human patient who received an intestinal transplant, so some T cells may come from the graft donor.

The rearrangement links TRBV2 to TRBJ2-1; TRBD2 aligns across 11 bases. J was trimmed by 4 bases and V by 6 bases; bases with no gene match: 2. The CDR3 has 14 amino acids. CDR1 SNHLY and CDR2 FYNNEI come from the germline V gene. CDR3 residues: CASRLAGGYNEQFF. CDR3 DNA: TGTGCCAGCAGGTTAGCGGGGGGGTACAATGAGCAGTTCTTC.

The V and J genes are TRBV28 and TRBJ1-2; 9 bases fit TRBD1. Germline CDR1 and CDR2: MDHEN and SYDVKM. The V and J ends lost 5 bases and 7 bases, in that order; junction bases with no gene match: 11. The CDR3 is 15 residues long. CDR3 residues: CASSRTGTGKVGYTF. The CDR3 DNA sequence: TGTGCCAGCAGTCGGACCGGGACAGGGAAGGTTGGCTACACCTTC.

The rearrangement links TRBV27 to TRBJ1-1, with D possibly being TRBD1 (6 bases). This CDR3 contains 15 residues. Trimming pared 1 base from V and 3 bases from J, leaving 12 bases between. Germline CDR1 MNHEY, CDR2 SMNVEV (reference sequence). The CDR3 DNA follows: TGTGCCAGCAGTTTATTTGGGGGGGCTTACACTGAAGCTTTCTTT. This gives the protein CASSLFGGAYTEAFF.

The chain recombines TRBV20-1 with TRBJ2-7; D unclear. From germline, CDR1 is DFQATT and CDR2 SNEGSKA (reference sequence). Deletions cut 0 bases from V and 5 bases from J, with 5 bases between. CDR3 size: 11 residues. The CDR3 sequence: CSAREGHEQYF. The CDR3 region has the DNA TGCAGTGCTAGAGAGGGCCACGAGCAGTACTTC.

This clone was seen a handful of times. The chain has TRBV7-9 and TRBJ2-7; the D gene is possibly TRBD1 (6 bases). Germline V lookup: CDR1 SEHNR, CDR2 FQNEAQ (reference sequence). The CDR3 has 14 residues. Trimming shortened V by 8 bases and J by 0 bases, and 14 bases separated the two germline ends. CDR3 residues: CASGQGLSSYEQYF. CDR3 coding DNA: TGTGCCAGCGGTCAGGGGCTTAGCTCCTACGAGCAGTACTTC.

This chain connects TRBV4-1 to TRBJ2-7; D not certain. V lost 3 bases to trimming and J lost 3 bases, with 9 bases between them. This CDR3 is 13 amino acids long. The germline gives CDR1 MGHRA, CDR2 YSYEKL. The DNA for the CDR3 is TGCGCCAGCAGCCAGATCCCAGACTACGAGCAGTACTTC. Its protein is CASSQIPDYEQYF.

A single count supports this clone. The V gene is TRBV10-3, the J gene TRBJ1-1; D not certain. The CDR3 totals 14 residues. The V end lost 6 bases, the J end lost 6 bases, and 17 bases lay between the germline ends. CDR1 and CDR2 (germline): ENHRY, SYGVKD. This CDR3 reads CAISPINAAAEAFF. CDR3 in DNA: TGTGCCATCAGCCCGATAAATGCCGCGGCTGAAGCTTTCTTT.

J is TRBJ2-3 and V is TRBV7-2; no firm D call. This CDR3 has 14 residues. The germline CDR1 and CDR2 sequences are SGHTA and FQGNSA. V was cut by 1 base and J by 5 bases, with 10 bases left in between. As DNA, the CDR3 is TGTGCCAGCAGCTTAGAGGTTGCGGTAGATACGCAGTATTTT. As protein: CASSLEVAVDTQYF.

This sequence joins TRBV2 and TRBJ2-5; D is possibly TRBD1 or TRBD2 (5 bases each). The closer fit of TRBJ2-7 to the DNA end suggests the J call may be wrong. Germline values: CDR1 SNHLY, CDR2 FYNNEI. The CDR3 has 18 residues. The CDR3 DNA sequence: TGTGCCAGCAGTGAAGGGGGACCGGTTCTTTCCCCTGGGTACGAGCAGTACTTC. Encoded protein: CASSEGGPVLSPGYEQYF.

The chain uses TRBV28 and TRBJ1-1, with D tentatively TRBD1 (6 bases). Trimming shortened V by 2 bases and J by 0 bases, and 19 bases separated the two germline ends. The length of the CDR3 is 18 residues. The germline V gene encodes CDR1 MDHEN and CDR2 SYDVKM. The CDR3 region is CASSLPYQTGDLNTEAFF. The CDR3 DNA sequence: TGTGCCAGCAGTTTACCATACCAGACAGGAGACTTGAACACTGAAGCTTTCTTT.

The chain combines TRBV19 with TRBJ2-6, with D possibly being TRBD2 (6 bases). CDR3 length: 15 amino acids. Germline V lookup: CDR1 LNHDA, CDR2 SQIVND (reference sequence). V was trimmed by 5 bases and J by 2 bases, leaving 10 bases between them. Here the CDR3 reads CASSPPGAGANVLTF. In nucleotides, the CDR3 is TGTGCCAGTAGTCCTCCGGGGGCTGGGGCCAACGTCCTGACTTTC.

In its sample, this clone was seen once. V and J are TRBV7-8 and TRBJ1-4, with D unclear. CDR1 SGHVS and CDR2 FQNEAQ come from the germline V gene. Trimming stripped 2 bases from V and 8 bases from J, with 15 bases between. This CDR3 comprises 15 residues. The CDR3 region has the DNA TGTGCCAGCAGCTTATGGTTGGCACCTGGGGAAAAACTGTTTTTT. Its protein product is CASSLWLAPGEKLFF.

The V gene is TRBV4-1, the J gene TRBJ1-1, with TRBD1 matching 10 bases. CDR1 is MGHRA, CDR2 YSYEKL, per germline. The CDR3 is 15 residues long. The V and J ends lost 3 bases and 8 bases, in that order; junction bases with no gene match: 9. Here the CDR3 reads CASSQPGQGRIEAFF. CDR3 in DNA: TGCGCCAGCAGCCAGCCGGGACAGGGGAGAATAGAAGCTTTCTTT.

This sequence joins TRBV9 and TRBJ1-2, with TRBD1 matching over 7 bases. Trimming took 3 bases from V and 8 from J; bases not matched to a gene: 13. This CDR3 is 15 amino acids long. Germline assignment: CDR1 SGDLS and CDR2 YYNGEE. The CDR3: CASSARQGPFRGYTF. In DNA, the CDR3 is TGTGCCAGCAGCGCGAGACAGGGCCCCTTTAGAGGCTACACCTTC.

The rearrangement links TRBV2 to TRBJ1-1; the D gene is possibly TRBD1 (5 bases). The V and J ends lost 2 bases and 5 bases respectively, with 15 bases between them. The germline V gene has CDR1 SNHLY and CDR2 FYNNEI. The CDR3 runs 15 residues. The CDR3 nucleotides read TGTGCCAGCAGTGAACCATTGACAGCGTCGACTGAAGCTTTCTTT. Its protein product is CASSEPLTASTEAFF.

The chain employs TRBV4-2 and TRBJ2-3, with 11 positions matching TRBD2. Germline CDR1 reads LGHNA; CDR2 reads YNFKEQ. V dropped 0 bases and J dropped 5; count of bases not matched to a gene: 10. The CDR3 consists of 18 residues. CDR3 region: CASSQDRLPSGGLDTQYF. DNA for the CDR3: TGTGCCAGCAGCCAAGATAGGCTGCCTAGCGGGGGGTTAGATACGCAGTATTTT.

The chain has TRBV6-5 and TRBJ2-3; D might be TRBD1 (5 bases). V dropped 6 bases and J dropped 6 bases, with 16 bases sitting between them. The germline V gene encodes CDR1 MNHEY and CDR2 SVGAGI. The CDR3 has 14 amino acids. This CDR3 is CASRVTADRDTQYF. The CDR3, as DNA: TGTGCCAGCAGGGTGACAGCTGATAGGGATACGCAGTATTTT.

V usage is TRBV6-1 and J usage is TRBJ1-2; D is uncertain. The CDR3 runs to 15 residues. V gave up 4 bases and J gave up 1 base, with 13 bases separating them. Germline V CDR1 and CDR2: MNHNS, SASEGT. In DNA form, the CDR3 reads TGTGCCAGCAGTGTTCTCTTCCCTCATAACTATGGCTACACCTTC. This codes for CASSVLFPHNYGYTF.

The J gene is TRBJ1-1, the V gene TRBV15, with TRBD1 matching 7 bases. The CDR3 consists of 13 residues. Trimming at V came to 6 bases and at J to 8 bases, leaving 9 bases not matched to a gene. The germline V gene encodes CDR1 LNHNV and CDR2 YYDKDF (reference sequence). CDR3 residues: CATSIIGGDEAFF. The DNA for the CDR3 is TGTGCCACCAGTATTATAGGGGGCGACGAAGCTTTCTTT.

The rearrangement uses TRBV28 and TRBJ2-7, with 9 nucleotides matching TRBD2. Germline V gene lookup returns CDR1 MDHEN and CDR2 SYDVKM. The CDR3 extends over 15 amino acids. The V gene end was trimmed by 2 bases and the J gene end by 4 bases; junction bases not matched to a gene: 6. In DNA form, the CDR3 reads TGTGCCAGCAGTTTAGAGACTAGCGGAATATACGAGCAGTACTTC. Translating it yields CASSLETSGIYEQYF.

The chain has TRBV19 and TRBJ1-2, with a tentative D call TRBD1 (5 bases). CDR1 is LNHDA and CDR2 is SQIVND in the germline V gene (reference sequence). V was pared by 3 bases and J by 2 bases, with 7 bases between. The CDR3 loop spans 13 amino acids. Here the CDR3 reads CASSIDSNYGYTF. The CDR3 DNA reads as TGTGCCAGTAGTATCGACAGCAACTATGGCTACACCTTC.

The chain combines TRBV6-1 with TRBJ1-5; D not certain. V shed 8 bases and J shed 4 bases, with 9 bases lying between them. CDR1 MNHNS and CDR2 SASEGT come from the germline V gene. This CDR3 contains 12 residues. The DNA of the CDR3 is TGTGCCAGCTCGGACGGAAATCAGCCCCAGCATTTT. It encodes CASSDGNQPQHF.

The V gene is TRBV19, the J gene TRBJ2-1, with D maybe TRBD2 (7 bases). V was cut by 8 bases and J by 8 bases, with 22 bases left in between. Germline V gives CDR1 LNHDA, CDR2 SQIVND (reference sequence). The CDR3 extends over 15 amino acids. Here the CDR3 DNA reads TGTGCCAGTGCGATTCCAGGGGAGGGGCACGATGAGCAGTTCTTC. Amino acid sequence: CASAIPGEGHDEQFF.

The chain recombines TRBV4-1 with TRBJ2-1; D not resolved. Germline V gene lookup returns CDR1 MGHRA and CDR2 YSYEKL. Trimming pared 1 base from V and 4 bases from J, leaving 11 bases between. This CDR3 contains 15 residues. The CDR3 sequence is CASSQAASPYNEQFF. The CDR3 nucleotides are TGCGCCAGCAGCCAAGCGGCCAGTCCTTACAATGAGCAGTTCTTC.

The chain links TRBV5-8 to TRBJ2-5; no reliable D call. Between the trimmed V and J ends, which lost 0 bases and 0 bases, there was a span of 6 bases. This CDR3 has 14 amino acids. Germline CDR1 and CDR2: SGHTS and YDEGEE. CDR3: CASSLVSYQETQYF. DNA for the CDR3: TGTGCCAGCAGCTTGGTCTCGTACCAAGAGACCCAGTACTTC.

This chain uses TRBV7-3 with TRBJ2-3; 8 positions agree with TRBD2. Trimming took 3 bases from V and 0 from J; bases not matched to a gene: 5. This CDR3 contains 16 residues. The germline V gene encodes CDR1 SGHTA and CDR2 FQGTGA. CDR3 sequence reads: CASSFGGATSTDTQYF. In nucleotides, the CDR3 is TGTGCCAGCAGCTTCGGGGGGGCGACCAGCACAGATACGCAGTATTTT.

The chain couples TRBV2 to TRBJ2-6, with 7 bases identical to TRBD1. Germline V gene sequence: CDR1 SNHLY, CDR2 FYNNEI. The CDR3 covers 18 residues. The junction had 13 bases not matched to a gene; V was cut back by 7 bases and J by 1 base. The CDR3 sequence is CASNSPGQLVSGANVLTF. The CDR3 region has the DNA TGTGCCAGCAATTCACCGGGACAGTTGGTGTCTGGGGCCAACGTCCTGACTTTC.

The chain joins TRBV15 to TRBJ1-5; a weak D match, TRBD1 (6 bases). CDR1 is LNHNV and CDR2 is YYDKDF in the germline V gene (reference sequence). This CDR3 has 13 amino acids. The V gene lost 8 bases and the J gene lost 0 bases, with 8 bases spanning the gap. The CDR3 is CATQGISNQPQHF. CDR3 DNA sequence: TGTGCCACCCAGGGGATTAGCAATCAGCCCCAGCATTTT.

The rearrangement uses TRBV7-9 and TRBJ2-3; D is uncertain. The CDR3 runs 14 residues. CDR1 and CDR2 from the germline V gene are SEHNR and FQNEAQ (reference sequence). Trimming removed 5 bases from V and 4 bases from J, with 13 bases in between. The CDR3 coding sequence is TGTGCCAGCAGCCAGGACCTCTTCCCAGATACGCAGTATTTT. It encodes CASSQDLFPDTQYF.

The chain recombines TRBV4-1 with TRBJ2-2, with D tentatively TRBD2 (5 bases). The CDR3 totals 14 residues. Germline V CDR1 and CDR2: MGHRA, YSYEKL. V lost 3 bases, J lost 4 bases, and 9 bases lay in between. The CDR3 spells CASSHQRGTGELFF. CDR3 coding DNA: TGCGCCAGCAGCCACCAACGGGGCACCGGGGAGCTGTTTTTT.

The chain carries TRBV7-2 and TRBJ1-5, with a weak D call TRBD1 (5 bases). Germline V gene data show CDR1 as SGHTA and CDR2 as FQGNSA. Trimming took 4 bases from V and 0 from J, leaving 13 bases between them. This CDR3 has 16 amino acids. In nucleotides, the CDR3 is TGTGCCAGCAGCTCAGGCCGGGGGGATAGCAATCAGCCCCAGCATTTT. Protein product: CASSSGRGDSNQPQHF.